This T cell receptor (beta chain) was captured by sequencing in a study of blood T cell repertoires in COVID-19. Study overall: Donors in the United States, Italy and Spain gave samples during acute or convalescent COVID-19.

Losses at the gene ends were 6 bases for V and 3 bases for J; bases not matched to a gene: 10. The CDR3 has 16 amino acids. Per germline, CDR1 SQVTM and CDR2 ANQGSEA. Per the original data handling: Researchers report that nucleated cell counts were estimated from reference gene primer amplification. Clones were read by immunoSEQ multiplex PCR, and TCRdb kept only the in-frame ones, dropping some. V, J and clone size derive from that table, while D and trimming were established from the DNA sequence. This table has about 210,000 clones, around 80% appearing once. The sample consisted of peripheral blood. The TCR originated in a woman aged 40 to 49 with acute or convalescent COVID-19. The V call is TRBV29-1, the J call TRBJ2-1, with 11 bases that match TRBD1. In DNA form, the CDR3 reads TGCAGCGTGGTCTGGGGCGGGACAGGGGGCTACAATGAGCAGTTCTTC. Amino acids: CSVVWGGTGGYNEQFF.